Each of the 11 T cell receptor beta chains below was sequenced from the same sample in a study of blood T cell repertoires in COVID-19. Only in-frame clones appear in the TCRdb table, and some are missing; sequencing was by immunoSEQ multiplex PCR. The sample records about 180,000 clones, about four fifths being singletons. Material for sequencing was peripheral blood. Receptor source: a woman aged 65 to 85 with acute or convalescent COVID-19.

The rearrangement links TRBV2 to TRBJ1-1; D is possibly TRBD1 (6 bases). The V gene's germline CDR1 is SNHLY and CDR2 FYNNEI. V lost 5 bases and J 6 bases, leaving 10 bases between the germline ends. This CDR3 contains 12 residues. The CDR3 DNA is TGTGCCAGCAGTAAGTCAGGGGCTGAAGCTTTCTTT. Encoded protein: CASSKSGAEAFF.

The rearrangement joins TRBV19 to TRBJ1-3; 8 bases are a match to TRBD1. This CDR3 has 14 residues. Germline loops: CDR1 LNHDA, CDR2 SQIVND (reference sequence). V was pared by 9 bases and J by 4 bases, with 8 bases of the junction left unmatched. The CDR3 sequence is CASSLDREGNTIYF. The CDR3 DNA reads as TGTGCCAGCTCACTGGACAGGGAGGGAAACACCATATATTTT.

CDR3 protein: CASSLLGTSARANYGYTF. The CDR3 coding sequence is TGTGCCAGCAGCTTACTCGGTACCTCCGCACGCGCTAACTATGGCTACACCTTC. This chain links TRBV7-9 with TRBJ1-2; D is uncertain. There are 18 residues in the CDR3. Trimming cost V 2 bases and J 0 bases, with 19 bases left between them. Germline V gene lookup returns CDR1 SEHNR and CDR2 FQNEAQ (reference sequence).

The rearrangement uses TRBV7-8 and TRBJ1-6, with 7 bases fitting TRBD1. The CDR3 is 14 amino acids. The J segment lost 7 bases and the V segment lost 5 bases, leaving 5 bases of the junction unmatched. Germline CDR1 SGHVS, CDR2 FQNEAQ. The CDR3 spells CASSQGQDNSPLHF. The CDR3 bases are TGTGCCAGCAGCCAAGGACAGGACAATTCACCCCTCCACTTT. The full variable domain, rest sourced from reference TRBV7-8 and TRBJ1-6, is GAGVSQSPRYKVAKRGQDVALRCDPISGHVSLFWYQQALGQGPEFLTYFQNEAQLDKSGLPSDRFFAERPEGSVSTLKIQRTQQEDSAVYLCASSQGQDNSPLHFGNGTRLTVT.

The chain joins TRBV5-1 to TRBJ1-6; D remains ambiguous. The germline V gene encodes CDR1 SGHRS and CDR2 YFSETQ. V lost 0 bases and J lost 0, with 16 bases in between. The CDR3 spans 19 residues. This CDR3 is CASSLDLAGSSSYNSPLHF. The CDR3 coding sequence is TGCGCCAGCAGCTTGGACTTAGCGGGCAGTAGCTCCTATAATTCACCCCTCCACTTT.

The V and J genes are TRBV7-9 and TRBJ2-1, with 12 bases aligning to TRBD2. The CDR3 length is 14 residues. Trimming cost V 3 bases and J 9 bases; bases outside gene matches: 3. Germline CDR1 and CDR2: SEHNR and FQNEAQ (reference sequence). The DNA for the CDR3 is TGTGCCAGCAGCTTGACTAGCGGGGGAAGTGAGCAGTTCTTC. The encoded protein is CASSLTSGGSEQFF.

The genes are TRBV18 and TRBJ2-3, with D possibly matching TRBD2 (6 bases). Germline V gene data show CDR1 as KGHSH and CDR2 as LQKENI. There are 14 residues in the CDR3. The V end lost 1 base, the J end lost 5 bases, and 10 bases lay between the germline ends. The DNA for the CDR3 is TGTGCCAGCTCACCACTACAGGAGGGAGATACGCAGTATTTT. It specifies CASSPLQEGDTQYF.

The rearrangement links TRBV28 to TRBJ2-1; 8 nucleotides match TRBD2. Looked up from germline, CDR1 is MDHEN and CDR2 is SYDVKM. The CDR3 has 14 residues. Trimming took 6 bases from V and 6 from J; bases not matched to a gene: 7. The CDR3 is CASRVAGSPNEQFF. The DNA of the CDR3 is TGTGCCAGCAGGGTAGCGGGGAGCCCCAATGAGCAGTTCTTC.

The V gene is TRBV5-4, the J gene TRBJ2-2, with 7 bases identical to TRBD2. This CDR3 contains 14 residues. CDR1 is SGHNT and CDR2 is YYREEE in the germline V gene (reference sequence). The V and J ends lost 4 bases and 6 bases, in that order; junction bases with no gene match: 6. CDR3 in DNA: TGTGCCAGCAGCCGTGAGACTAGCCCCGGGGAGCTGTTTTTT. This translates into CASSRETSPGELFF.

This clone was seen more than once but under ten times. This chain uses TRBV7-2 with TRBJ1-1; the D gene is possibly TRBD1 (6 bases). V dropped 1 base and J dropped 7 bases, with 16 bases sitting between them. The CDR3 length is 15 residues. Germline V gene sequence: CDR1 SGHTA, CDR2 FQGNSA. The CDR3 DNA reads as TGTGCCAGCAGCTTAGGGGGACAAGCGGCGGGTGAAGCTTTCTTT. Its translation is CASSLGGQAAGEAFF.

The table lists this clone with a few counts. The J gene is TRBJ2-1, the V gene TRBV27, with TRBD1 matching 7 bases. The CDR3 contains 14 residues. J was trimmed by 7 bases and V by 5 bases; bases with no gene match: 8. CDR1 is MNHEY and CDR2 is SMNVEV in the germline V gene (reference sequence). CDR3 residues: CASSPRDRQNEQFF. For the CDR3, the DNA is TGTGCCAGCAGTCCCCGGGACAGACAGAATGAGCAGTTCTTC.